The 27 T cell receptor beta chains below come from one sample, sequenced in a study of lung T cells in sarcoidosis with Löfgren's syndrome. TCRdb itself ran the reads through MiXCR, one entry per CDR3 protein. There are some 19,000 distinct CDR3 sequences in the sample; 21% occur only once, and 0.7% to 0.9% lies in the top ten. Sequencing used CD4+ T cells from bronchoalveolar lavage. The receptor set was obtained from a human donor with sarcoidosis (Löfgren's syndrome or another form), or a control subject (not recorded which).

The chain recombines TRBV7-2 with TRBJ2-5; 12 nucleotides align to TRBD2. Germline CDR1 is SGHTA and CDR2 is FQGNSA. This CDR3 spans 15 amino acids. J lost 4 bases, V lost 1 base, and 1 base had no gene match. The CDR3 region has the DNA TGTGCCAGCAGCTTAGGACTAGCGGGAGCAGAGACCCAGTACTTC. Translated: CASSLGLAGAETQYF.

This clonotype has at least ten counts. The chain combines TRBV20-1 with TRBJ2-7; D possibly corresponds to TRBD2 (6 bases). The ends were cut back, 0 bases at V and 3 bases at J, with 12 bases in the middle. The CDR3 is made up of 14 amino acids. CDR1 is DFQATT, CDR2 SNEGSKA, per germline (reference sequence). CDR3 in amino acids: CSARDGSGDYEQYF. CDR3 DNA sequence: TGCAGTGCTAGAGATGGTAGCGGAGACTACGAGCAGTACTTC.

The V call is TRBV11-1, the J call TRBJ2-7; tentatively, D is TRBD1 or TRBD2 (6 bases each). Germline V gene data show CDR1 as SGHAT and CDR2 as FQDESV (reference sequence). The CDR3 loop spans 18 amino acids. Trimming cost V 3 bases and J 0 bases, with 21 bases left between them. DNA for the CDR3: TGTGCCAGCAGCTTGGGGGGCGATGGGGACTTCCTCTCCTACGAGCAGTACTTC. It encodes CASSLGGDGDFLSYEQYF.

The chain employs TRBV18 and TRBJ1-1; D gene ambiguous. Germline V gives CDR1 KGHSH, CDR2 LQKENI. The CDR3 has 13 amino acids. V gave up 5 bases and J gave up 4 bases, with 11 bases separating them. The CDR3 here is CASSEAGSTEAFF. CDR3 coding DNA: TGTGCCAGCTCAGAGGCGGGGAGCACTGAAGCTTTCTTT.

This clonotype was found many times. The chain combines TRBV6-2 or TRBV6-3 with TRBJ1-2; D is undetermined. Trimming removed 8 bases from V and 1 base from J, with 11 bases in between. The CDR3 runs 13 residues. CDR1 is MNHEY, CDR2 SVGEGT, per germline. CDR3 loop: CASGSKHNYGYTF. CDR3 DNA: TGTGCCAGCGGAAGCAAACATAACTATGGCTACACCTTC.

This clonotype was recorded at least ten times. The rearrangement joins TRBV4-3 to TRBJ2-1; 8 nucleotides line up with TRBD2. This CDR3 contains 15 residues. CDR1 and CDR2 (germline): LGHNA, YSLEER. Trimming cost V 3 bases and J 0 bases; bases outside gene matches: 1. The CDR3 sequence: CASSQGLDSYNEQFF. CDR3 nucleotides: TGCGCCAGCAGCCAGGGACTAGACTCCTACAATGAGCAGTTCTTC.

By its share, this clonotype is medium-sized. The V gene is TRBV20-1, the J gene TRBJ2-1; 9 nucleotides line up with TRBD2. This CDR3 contains 14 residues. V dropped 5 bases and J dropped 5; count of bases not matched to a gene: 7. Germline CDR1 DFQATT, CDR2 SNEGSKA (reference sequence). CDR3 region: CSASSGMVNNEQFF. DNA for the CDR3: TGCAGTGCTTCTAGCGGGATGGTCAACAATGAGCAGTTCTTC.

There are a few counts of this clonotype. The chain links TRBV11-3 to TRBJ2-7, with D possibly called TRBD1 or TRBD2 (5 bases each). This CDR3 comprises 14 residues. Per germline, CDR1 SGHNT and CDR2 YENEEA. The ends were cut back, 5 bases at V and 6 bases at J, with 17 bases in the middle. CDR3 sequence reads: CASSHGTPDGEQYF. CDR3 nucleotide sequence: TGTGCCAGCAGCCACGGGACGCCCGACGGCGAGCAGTACTTC.

This clonotype rates as medium-sized. The chain employs TRBV20-1 and TRBJ2-3, with unresolved D. The CDR3 consists of 13 residues. The germline V gene encodes CDR1 DFQATT and CDR2 SNEGSKA (reference sequence). Trimming pared 3 bases from V and 2 bases from J, leaving 9 bases between. CDR3 region: CSASLVVTDTQYF. In DNA form, the CDR3 reads TGCAGTGCTAGTTTGGTGGTCACAGATACGCAGTATTTT.

With respect to this clonotype: This may be a read error, as it is one base from a much larger clone. Here the CDR3 reads CASNSQGRDEKLFF. As DNA, the CDR3 is TGTGCCAGCAACTCACAGGGGCGTGATGAAAAACTGTTTTTT. This rearrangement joins TRBV7-2 to TRBJ1-4; TRBD1 aligns across 7 bases. V lost 7 bases and J lost 6; bases outside the gene matches: 8. CDR3 length: 14 residues. Per the germline V gene, CDR1 is SGHTA and CDR2 is FQGNSA.

About this clonotype: This may arise from a read error, as a much more abundant clone is one base away. The rearrangement uses TRBV7-8 and TRBJ1-1; D gene unclear. V lost 5 bases, J lost 1 base, and 11 bases lay in between. CDR1 is SGHVS, CDR2 FQNEAQ, per germline. The length of the CDR3 is 14 residues. The CDR3 sequence: CASSLTAGNTEAFF. The CDR3 bases are TGTGCCAGCAGCCTTACGGCCGGGAACACTGAAGCTTTCTTT.

This clonotype was counted many times. The chain uses TRBV20-1 and TRBJ2-3, with 10 bases lining up with TRBD2. J was trimmed by 3 bases and V by 7 bases; bases with no gene match: 13. Germline V gives CDR1 DFQATT, CDR2 SNEGSKA (reference sequence). The CDR3 runs 16 residues. The CDR3 reads CSVNNPSGSTTDTQYF. The CDR3 DNA reads TGCAGTGTTAATAACCCTAGCGGGAGTACGACAGATACGCAGTATTTT.

This clonotype came up a few times. Just one base apart from a much larger clone, this may be a read error. The V call is TRBV6-2 or TRBV6-3, the J call TRBJ1-3; D unclear. The CDR3 has 14 amino acids. Germline assignment: CDR1 MNHEY and CDR2 SVGEGT. The CDR3 sequence is CASSYGRSGNAIYF. CDR3 DNA: TGTGCCAGCAGTTACGGGCGCTCTGGAAACGCCATATATTTT.

This clonotype occurred many times. The rearrangement uses TRBV7-2 and TRBJ1-5; no reliable D call. There are 13 residues in the CDR3. Germline V CDR1 and CDR2: SGHTA, FQGNSA. Between the trimmed V and J ends, which lost 2 bases and 4 bases, there was a span of 6 bases. CDR3 protein: CASSLTANQPQHF. CDR3 nucleotide sequence: TGTGCCAGCAGCTTAACGGCGAATCAGCCCCAGCATTTT.

In regard to this clonotype: The CDR3 does not close with the conserved phenylalanine or tryptophan, likely indicating a read error. The chain joins TRBV20-1 to TRBJ1-1, with D tentatively TRBD1 (5 bases). This CDR3 comprises 15 residues. Trimming removed 7 bases from V and 3 bases from J, with 21 bases in between. Germline V gene data show CDR1 as DFQATT and CDR2 as SNEGSKA (reference sequence). CDR3 protein: CSGLEGRGGDTEAFL. CDR3 DNA: TGCAGTGGCCTCGAGGGGCGCGGGGGGGACACTGAAGCTTTCCTT.

This clonotype showed up just a few times. The chain uses TRBV5-1 and TRBJ2-7; D may be TRBD1 (6 bases). Germline loops: CDR1 SGHRS, CDR2 YFSETQ. Deletions cut 3 bases from V and 0 bases from J, with 13 bases between. The CDR3 contains 15 residues. CDR3 nucleotide sequence: TGCGCCAGCAGCTCCGCCGGACAGAGCTCCTACGAGCAGTACTTC. This translates into CASSSAGQSSYEQYF. Based on the CDR3 plus reference TRBV5-1 and TRBJ2-7, the full variable domain is KAGVTQTPRYLIKTRGQQVTLSCSPISGHRSVSWYQQTPGQGLQFLFEYFSETQRNKGNFPGRFSGRQFSNSRSEMNVSTLELGDSALYLCASSSAGQSSYEQYFGPGTRLTVT.

This clonotype was detected ten times or more. The chain combines TRBV20-1 with TRBJ2-5, with a tentative D call TRBD2 (6 bases). The CDR3 is 14 amino acids. Germline V CDR1 and CDR2: DFQATT, SNEGSKA (reference sequence). V gave up 4 bases and J gave up 2 bases, with 14 bases separating them. CDR3 amino acids: CSANLGLEQETQYF. CDR3 DNA: TGCAGTGCTAACTTGGGACTGGAACAAGAGACCCAGTACTTC.

Worth noting for this clonotype: A much larger clone differs by one base, so this may be a read error. CDR3 bases: TGTGCCAATAATCTGCAGGGGGGCTCCTACAATGAGCAGTTCTTC. Amino acids: CANNLQGGSYNEQFF. The V and J genes are TRBV19 and TRBJ2-1; the D gene is possibly TRBD1 (7 bases). Germline lookup yields CDR1 LNHDA and CDR2 SQIVND (reference sequence). Trimming took off 10 bases at V and 0 bases at J, with 16 bases between the two ends. The CDR3 consists of 15 residues.

This clonotype has a count of ten or more. The chain recombines TRBV14 with TRBJ2-3; D possibly corresponds to TRBD1 (6 bases). CDR1 is SGHDN and CDR2 is FVKESK in the germline V gene. V lost 5 bases to trimming and J lost 4 bases, with 10 bases between them. The CDR3 is made up of 13 amino acids. Here the CDR3 reads CASSSQGSDTQYF. DNA of the CDR3: TGTGCCAGCAGCTCGCAGGGGTCAGATACGCAGTATTTT.

V usage is TRBV20-1 and J usage is TRBJ1-1, with D hard to call. Germline CDR1 is DFQATT and CDR2 is SNEGSKA (reference sequence). This CDR3 has 12 residues. Trimming took 1 base from V and 7 from J, leaving 10 bases between them. For the CDR3, the DNA is TGCAGTGCTAGAGTCCTAGGCCGTGAAGCTTTCTTT. It specifies CSARVLGREAFF.

This clonotype was recorded a few times. The chain joins TRBV10-3 to TRBJ1-2; 7 bases are shared with TRBD1. Germline V gene sequence: CDR1 ENHRY, CDR2 SYGVKD. The CDR3 loop spans 13 amino acids. The V segment lost 8 bases and the J segment 2 bases; nucleotides outside the gene matches: 5. CDR3 nucleotides: TGTGCCATCGGGTGGGACAGCAACTATGGCTACACCTTC. Amino acids: CAIGWDSNYGYTF.

There are many counts of this clonotype. The genes are TRBV20-1 and TRBJ2-5; 7 bases align to TRBD2. Germline CDR1 is DFQATT and CDR2 is SNEGSKA (reference sequence). CDR3 length: 13 amino acids. Trimming cost V 6 bases and J 3 bases; bases outside gene matches: 7. The CDR3 spells CSARDGGKETQYF. The CDR3 DNA follows: TGCAGTGCCAGGGACGGGGGGAAAGAGACCCAGTACTTC.

The V call is TRBV9, the J call TRBJ2-3; D remains unclear. V dropped 6 bases and J dropped 4 bases, with 12 bases sitting between them. The CDR3 is 13 amino acids. Germline CDR1 is SGDLS and CDR2 is YYNGEE. As DNA, the CDR3 is TGTGCCAGCACCCCGGGCATCGCAGATACGCAGTATTTT. This translates into CASTPGIADTQYF. The full variable domain, in which reference TRBV9 and TRBJ2-3 provide the parts outside the CDR3, is DSGVTQTPKHLITATGQRVTLRCSPRSGDLSVYWYQQSLDQGLQFLIQYYNGEERAKGNILERFSAQQFPDLHSELNLSSLELGDSALYFCASTPGIADTQYFGPGTRLTVL.

This clonotype has a count of ten or more. The CDR3: CSAYQDLNQPQHF. The CDR3 DNA follows: TGCAGTGCTTACCAGGACCTAAATCAGCCCCAGCATTTT. This chain links TRBV20-1 with TRBJ1-5; no clear D. The CDR3 consists of 13 residues. Germline V gives CDR1 DFQATT, CDR2 SNEGSKA (reference sequence). V lost 5 bases, J lost 4 bases, and 12 bases lay in between.

This clonotype was found many times. This chain links TRBV7-8 with TRBJ2-1; D perhaps matches TRBD2 (5 bases). The CDR3 spans 16 residues. Trimming removed 3 bases from V and 3 bases from J, with 15 bases in between. Per germline, CDR1 SGHVS and CDR2 FQNEAQ. The CDR3 nucleotides read TGTGCCAGCAGCTTCCTGTCGGGATTAATCTACAATGAGCAGTTCTTC. Its translation: CASSFLSGLIYNEQFF.

The V gene is TRBV12-3 or TRBV12-4, the J gene TRBJ2-3; TRBD2 aligns across 7 bases. This CDR3 has 14 amino acids. V lost 5 bases to trimming and J lost 1 base; unmatched junction nucleotides: 3. CDR3 DNA: TGTGCCAGCAGTCGGCTAGCGGGCACAGATACGCAGTATTTT. Its translation: CASSRLAGTDTQYF.

Details on this clonotype: A much larger clone differs from this one at a single base, so this may be a read error. The missing conserved phenylalanine or tryptophan at the end of this CDR3 makes a read error likely. The chain joins TRBV2 to TRBJ1-6, with 8 bases matching TRBD1. V shed 5 bases, J shed 2 bases, and the junction held 5 bases outside the gene matches. Germline assignment: CDR1 SNHLY and CDR2 FYNNEI. The CDR3 has 16 amino acids. The DNA for the CDR3 is TGTGCCAGCAGTTACAGGGGGGCGACCTATAATTCACCCCTCCACCTT. It yields the protein CASSYRGATYNSPLHL.